Below are 28 T cell receptor beta chains sequenced from a single sample in a study of response to subunit inactivated influenza vaccine. From the RT-PCR reads, TCRdb called clonotypes with MiXCR, one entry per CDR3 protein. The sample comprises approximately 680,000 distinct CDR3 sequences, roughly 14% of which are singletons, and roughly 10% rests with the top ten. Specimen: PBMCs from blood, collected 11 to 12 days after vaccination. All receptors come from a man aged 45-65 years who received an inactivated influenza vaccine.

This clonotype was seen only a few times. The chain recombines TRBV6-2 or TRBV6-3 with TRBJ1-5; D not certain. Per the germline V gene, CDR1 is MNHEY and CDR2 is SVGEGT. CDR3 size: 13 residues. Trimming took 2 bases from V and 5 from J, leaving 7 bases between them. In DNA form, the CDR3 reads TGTGCCAGCAGTTACGAGGTATATCAGCCCCAGCATTTT. It yields the protein CASSYEVYQPQHF.

This clonotype was recorded a few times. The rearrangement links TRBV7-9 to TRBJ2-1, with 13 bases matching TRBD2. The junction had 4 bases not matched to a gene; V was cut back by 1 base and J by 7 bases. The CDR3 spans 16 residues. Germline V lookup: CDR1 SEHNR, CDR2 FQNEAQ (reference sequence). The CDR3 coding sequence is TGTGCCAGCAGCTTAGGCGGGACTAGCGGGAAGAATGAGCAGTTCTTC. As protein: CASSLGGTSGKNEQFF.

The J gene is TRBJ2-1, the V gene TRBV12-3 or TRBV12-4; 7 bases fit TRBD1. V shed 8 bases, J shed 3 bases, and the junction held 7 bases outside the gene matches. This CDR3 is 14 amino acids long. The CDR3 coding sequence is TGTGCCAGCCGATCGAGGGGGCACTACAATGAGCAGTTCTTC. The encoded protein is CASRSRGHYNEQFF.

V is TRBV25-1 and J is TRBJ2-1; 8 bases are shared with TRBD2. The CDR3 is made up of 16 amino acids. Germline CDR1 and CDR2: MGHDK and SYGVNS. The J segment lost 3 bases and the V segment lost 0 bases, leaving 4 bases of the junction unmatched. DNA of the CDR3: TGTGCCAGCAGTGAATACCTAGCGGGTCTCTACAATGAGCAGTTCTTC. Translation gives CASSEYLAGLYNEQFF.

This clonotype has a single count. This sequence joins TRBV12-3 or TRBV12-4 and TRBJ1-1; possible D gene TRBD1, 5 bases. The CDR3 loop spans 16 amino acids. Deletions cut 5 bases from V and 3 bases from J, with 19 bases between. The CDR3 region is CASSPRGPEGHTEAFF. The CDR3, as DNA: TGTGCCAGCAGTCCTAGAGGTCCCGAGGGGCACACTGAAGCTTTCTTT.

The genes are TRBV6-5 and TRBJ2-7; tentative D call: TRBD2 (7 bases). Germline CDR1 and CDR2: MNHEY and SVGAGI. The germline V and J ends were trimmed by 0 bases and 6 bases, with 21 bases remaining between them. The CDR3 is 17 residues long. The CDR3 DNA reads TGTGCCAGCAGTTACTCCCCAGGGGCGGGGGCCGCCTCCGAGCAGTACTTC. Translating it yields CASSYSPGAGAASEQYF.

In its sample, this clonotype was seen a few times. The chain is built from TRBV14 and TRBJ1-2; D not resolved. V gave up 5 bases and J gave up 10 bases, with 11 bases separating them. Germline V gene sequence: CDR1 SGHDN, CDR2 FVKESK. This CDR3 spans 11 amino acids. The CDR3 coding sequence is TGTGCCAGCAGCTACGGACGTGCCTACACCTTC. Translation gives CASSYGRAYTF. The entire variable domain, with the rest obtained from reference TRBV14 and TRBJ1-2, is as follows: EAGVTQFPSHSVIEKGQTVTLRCDPISGHDNLYWYRRVMGKEIKFLLHFVKESKQDESGMPNNRFLAERTGGTYSTLKVQPAELEDSGVYFCASSYGRAYTFGSGTRLTVV.

The V gene is TRBV12-3 or TRBV12-4, the J gene TRBJ2-1; 8 bases match TRBD2. The CDR3 sequence is 15 residues long. Trimming took 8 bases from V and 6 from J; bases not matched to a gene: 12. The CDR3 here is CASQLPGGVSNEQFF. The CDR3, as DNA: TGTGCCAGCCAACTACCGGGAGGGGTGTCCAATGAGCAGTTCTTC.

The table lists this clonotype with many counts. Here the CDR3 DNA reads TGTGCCAGCAGCCCCTCCCGGGGGGAGCAGTACTTC. Translating it yields CASSPSRGEQYF. The chain links TRBV5-4 to TRBJ2-7; perhaps TRBD2 as D (6 bases). This CDR3 region has 12 residues. V was cut by 4 bases and J by 7 bases, with 12 bases left in between. Germline V gene data show CDR1 as SGHNT and CDR2 as YYREEE (reference sequence).

The chain uses TRBV3-1 and TRBJ1-1; TRBD1 matches at 7 bases. The junction had 7 bases not matched to a gene; V was cut back by 4 bases and J by 11 bases. The CDR3 is 12 residues long. Germline V gives CDR1 LGHDT, CDR2 YNNKEL (reference sequence). In DNA, the CDR3 is TGTGCCAGCAGCCTAAGGGACAGTTCCGCTTTCTTT. This codes for CASSLRDSSAFF.

The chain joins TRBV5-6 to TRBJ1-1; D ambiguous. Germline V lookup: CDR1 SGHDT, CDR2 YYEEEE. The CDR3 has 16 residues. Trimming left V 0 bases short and J 1 base short, with 13 bases between. CDR3 DNA: TGTGCCAGCAGCTTGGGACCTCCCCTTTCGAACACTGAAGCTTTCTTT. It is translated as CASSLGPPLSNTEAFF. The full variable domain, in which reference TRBV5-6 and TRBJ1-1 provide the parts outside the CDR3, is DAGVTQSPTHLIKTRGQQVTLRCSPKSGHDTVSWYQQALGQGPQFIFQYYEEEERQRGNFPDRFSGHQFPNYSSELNVNALLLGDSALYLCASSLGPPLSNTEAFFGQGTRLTVV.

V and J are TRBV10-1 and TRBJ2-5; a weak D match, TRBD1 (6 bases). CDR1 and CDR2 from the germline V gene are WNHNN and SYGVQD (reference sequence). V was shortened by 3 bases and J by 6 bases, with 17 bases between the two germline ends. The CDR3 sequence is 15 residues long. CDR3 DNA sequence: TGCGCCAGCAGTGATGGGGGCAGACCCGAGAAGACCCAGTACTTC. Translated, it gives CASSDGGRPEKTQYF.

At least ten counts were recorded for this clonotype. The rearrangement joins TRBV5-1 to TRBJ2-1, with a possible D match to TRBD1 (6 bases). Germline V lookup: CDR1 SGHRS, CDR2 YFSETQ. This CDR3 is built from 16 residues. The V and J ends lost 4 bases and 0 bases respectively, with 14 bases between them. DNA for the CDR3: TGCGCCAGCAGCCCTTGGACAGCTAGCTCCTACAATGAGCAGTTCTTC. It encodes CASSPWTASSYNEQFF.

The V gene is TRBV2, the J gene TRBJ2-7; TRBD2 agrees at 7 bases. This CDR3 is built from 14 residues. The germline V gene encodes CDR1 SNHLY and CDR2 FYNNEI. The V and J ends lost 7 bases and 0 bases, in that order; junction bases with no gene match: 6. CDR3 sequence: CASKEAGTSYEQYF. In DNA, the CDR3 is TGTGCCAGCAAAGAAGCGGGAACCTCCTACGAGCAGTACTTC.

The chain uses TRBV23-1 and TRBJ2-3, with TRBD2 matching over 7 bases. TRBV23-1 is treated as an ORF (open reading frame) with a function not yet certain. The CDR3 runs 16 residues. V gave up 0 bases and J gave up 4 bases; unmatched junction bases: 7. For the CDR3, the DNA is TGCGCCAGCAGTCAATCGGGGAGGGCGTCCCCAGATACGCAGTATTTT. This sequence encodes CASSQSGRASPDTQYF.

The chain employs TRBV7-9 and TRBJ2-1; no clear D gene. V dropped 4 bases and J dropped 5 bases, with 9 bases sitting between them. CDR1 is SEHNR and CDR2 is FQNEAQ in the germline V gene (reference sequence). The CDR3 sequence is 13 residues long. As DNA, the CDR3 is TGTGCCAGCAGCTCTCACGTAAACAATGAGCAGTTCTTC. Amino acids: CASSSHVNNEQFF.

J is TRBJ2-7 and V is TRBV5-5; 8 nucleotides line up with TRBD1. After removal of 0 bases from V and 3 bases from J, the junction contained 5 bases not matched to a gene. The CDR3 runs 15 residues. Germline lookup yields CDR1 SGHKS and CDR2 YYEKEE (reference sequence). The DNA for the CDR3 is TGTGCCAGCAGCTTGGGGGACAGGATTAACTACGAGCAGTACTTC. This gives the protein CASSLGDRINYEQYF.

This clonotype was observed once. The chain carries TRBV20-1 and TRBJ2-2; 10 nucleotides match TRBD2. CDR3 length equals 16 residues. The germline gives CDR1 DFQATT, CDR2 SNEGSKA (reference sequence). The V segment lost 3 bases and the J segment 2 bases; nucleotides outside the gene matches: 6. CDR3 amino acids: CSASTLAGVNTGELFF. CDR3 DNA: TGCAGTGCTAGTACCCTAGCGGGAGTTAACACCGGGGAGCTGTTTTTT.

The chain combines TRBV5-1 with TRBJ2-7; D may be TRBD1 (6 bases). V was shortened by 6 bases and J by 5 bases, with 21 bases between the two germline ends. Germline V gene lookup returns CDR1 SGHRS and CDR2 YFSETQ. This CDR3 spans 15 amino acids. Written as DNA, the CDR3 is TGCGCCAGCATTCCTGGGACCGGGACATATAACGAGCAGTACTTC. Protein: CASIPGTGTYNEQYF.

This clonotype was seen more than once but under ten times. The V call is TRBV6-5, the J call TRBJ1-1; D possibly corresponds to TRBD1 (5 bases). Germline V gene lookup returns CDR1 MNHEY and CDR2 SVGAGI. V gave up 4 bases and J gave up 10 bases, with 22 bases separating them. The CDR3 runs 15 residues. This chain's CDR3 is CASSFALSGAVGAFF. CDR3 DNA sequence: TGTGCCAGCAGTTTTGCCCTCAGCGGGGCCGTTGGAGCTTTCTTT.

A few counts support this clonotype. The chain recombines TRBV5-1 with TRBJ1-2, with 7 bases lining up with TRBD1. With V trimmed by 4 bases and J by 6 bases, 9 bases remained unmatched. The CDR3 length is 14 residues. Germline CDR1 is SGHRS and CDR2 is YFSETQ. The CDR3 sequence is CASSRDGQADGYTF. The CDR3 nucleotides are TGCGCCAGCAGCCGAGACGGACAGGCCGATGGCTACACCTTC.

The sample holds many counts of this clonotype. This sequence joins TRBV10-3 and TRBJ2-7, with D hard to call. V lost 2 bases, J lost 3 bases, and 5 bases lay in between. Germline V gene lookup returns CDR1 ENHRY and CDR2 SYGVKD. The CDR3 runs to 12 residues. The CDR3, as DNA: TGTGCCATCAGTGAGAGCCTCTACGAGCAGTACTTC. Translation: CAISESLYEQYF.

This clonotype was picked up many times. The J gene is TRBJ2-7, the V gene TRBV12-3 or TRBV12-4; D possibly matches TRBD1 or TRBD2 (6 bases each). The V end lost 6 bases, the J end lost 2 bases, and 23 bases lay between the germline ends. There are 17 residues in the CDR3. The CDR3 region has the DNA TGTGCCAGCAGCGACTCGGGGGCTCCAACCCTAGCCTACGAGCAGTACTTC. It encodes CASSDSGAPTLAYEQYF.

The rearrangement links TRBV20-1 to TRBJ2-6, with D maybe TRBD1 (7 bases). The V and J ends lost 2 bases and 0 bases respectively, with 11 bases between them. This CDR3 is built from 16 residues. Germline V gene sequence: CDR1 DFQATT, CDR2 SNEGSKA (reference sequence). Here the CDR3 DNA reads TGCAGTGCTAGACCGCGGGACAGCTCTGGGGCCAACGTCCTGACTTTC. Translated, it gives CSARPRDSSGANVLTF.

This clonotype appeared a few times. This rearrangement joins TRBV5-1 to TRBJ2-1; 11 bases are shared with TRBD2. With V trimmed by 4 bases and J by 4 bases, 7 bases remained unmatched. The CDR3 has 16 residues. CDR1 and CDR2 (germline): SGHRS, YFSETQ. CDR3 region: CASSIGTSGGYNEQFF. Here the CDR3 DNA reads TGCGCCAGCAGCATAGGGACTAGCGGAGGGTACAATGAGCAGTTCTTC.

This clonotype was picked up a small number of times. The V gene is TRBV20-1, the J gene TRBJ2-3; a possible D gene is TRBD2 (7 bases). CDR1 DFQATT and CDR2 SNEGSKA come from the germline V gene (reference sequence). CDR3 length equals 16 residues. Between the trimmed V and J ends, which lost 4 bases and 1 base, there was a span of 18 bases. The CDR3 spells CSATRMAGAGTDTQYF. CDR3 DNA sequence: TGCAGTGCTACGAGAATGGCGGGGGCCGGCACAGATACGCAGTATTTT.

This rearrangement joins TRBV10-3 to TRBJ1-2, with no clear D. Per germline, CDR1 ENHRY and CDR2 SYGVKD. The V end was cut by 0 bases, the J end by 8 bases, with 10 bases between. This CDR3 has 13 residues. In DNA, the CDR3 is TGTGCCATCAGTGAGTCCACGGCTAGGGGCTACACCTTC. This encodes CAISESTARGYTF.

The chain uses TRBV20-1 and TRBJ2-3; 10 bases fit TRBD2. Trimming removed 0 bases from V and 3 bases from J; junction bases left unmatched: 3. The CDR3 sequence is 15 residues long. Germline V gene sequence: CDR1 DFQATT, CDR2 SNEGSKA (reference sequence). CDR3 coding DNA: TGCAGTGCTAGAGATCCTAGCGGGGGAACAGATACGCAGTATTTT. As protein: CSARDPSGGTDTQYF.